Sequencing of this T cell receptor beta chain was carried out in a study of blood T cell repertoires in COVID-19. As for the study in general: The United States, Italy and Spain supplied acute and convalescent COVID-19 samples. T cells, B-cell-depleted T cells, or PBMCs supplied cDNA or gDNA.

The CDR3 is 16 residues long. The germline gives CDR1 MNHEY, CDR2 SVGEGT. V lost 2 bases and J lost 0, with 12 bases in between. Assay used: immunoSEQ multiplex PCR; TCRdb lists only in-frame clones, some missing. The table has 200,000 to 250,000 clones, 82% seen once. The clonotype originates from a woman in her seventies with acute or convalescent COVID-19. V and J are TRBV6-2 or TRBV6-3 and TRBJ2-3; a weak D match, TRBD2 (6 bases). Sequenced input: peripheral blood. DNA of the CDR3: TGTGCCAGCAGTTACGGTCCAGGGACTAGCACAGATACGCAGTATTTT. Encoded protein: CASSYGPGTSTDTQYF.